This record covers a single T cell receptor (beta chain). Methods used by the authors: The assay estimated nucleated cells by amplifying reference gene primers. Sequenced by immunoSEQ multiplex PCR; TCRdb stores in-frame clones only, minus some. V and J calls and clone size are given by that table; D and trimming were obtained from the DNA. The profile covers some 330,000 clones, with roughly four fifths appearing a single time and approximately 5% taken by the ten largest. The data were taken from a study of blood T cell repertoires in COVID-19. Study in general: Sources were T cells, B-cell-depleted T cells, or PBMCs; the material itself was cDNA or gDNA.

CDR1 is MNHEY, CDR2 SMNVEV, per germline (reference sequence). Trimming took 6 bases from V and 6 from J, leaving 6 bases between them. The length of the CDR3 is 11 residues. This clonotype was obtained from a woman in her fifties or sixties who had recovered from COVID-19. This chain connects TRBV27 to TRBJ2-1; TRBD1 might be the D (5 bases). The material sequenced was PBMCs or T cells enriched from blood (not recorded which). This chain's CDR3 is CASRGLNEQFF. DNA of the CDR3: TGTGCCAGCAGGGGGCTCAATGAGCAGTTCTTC.